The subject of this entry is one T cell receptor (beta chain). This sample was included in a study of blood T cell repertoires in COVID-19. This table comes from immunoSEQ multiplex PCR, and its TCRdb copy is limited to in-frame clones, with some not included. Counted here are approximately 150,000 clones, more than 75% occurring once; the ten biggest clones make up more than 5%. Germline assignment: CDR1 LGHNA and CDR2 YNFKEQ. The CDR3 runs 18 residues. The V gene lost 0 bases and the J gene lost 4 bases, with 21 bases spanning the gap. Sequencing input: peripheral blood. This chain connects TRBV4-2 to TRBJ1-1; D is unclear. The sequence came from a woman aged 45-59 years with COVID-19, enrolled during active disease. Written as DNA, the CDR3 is TGTGCCAGCAGCCAAGACCGCGCCACTCAACTGAGTAGCACTGAAGCTTTCTTT. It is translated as CASSQDRATQLSSTEAFF.